In its sample, the clone carrying this T cell receptor beta chain was seen a few times. The data stem from a study of cytomegalovirus exposure and HLA in healthy donors. Across the study: Earlier results showed almost 120 million unique TCR beta sequences derived from about 179 million T cells.

The length of the CDR3 is 20 residues. Germline loops: CDR1 MRHNA, CDR2 SNTAGT. V lost 6 bases, J lost 0 bases, and 27 bases lay in between. PCR amplification relied on 60 Vbeta primers (plus 13 Jbeta primers). The repertoire was sequenced with immunoSEQ multiplex PCR; TCRdb's copy has only in-frame clones and lacks some. The data contain 42,000 or so clones, roughly half of them singletons. Material: PBMCs. This TCR was sampled from a human donor in good health. V gene TRBV6-4 combines with J gene TRBJ1-5; a possible D gene is TRBD1 (5 bases). The CDR3 reads CASSDNCRGKTAGSNQPQHF. CDR3 sequence (DNA): TGTGCCAGCAGCGACAACTGTCGAGGAAAGACAGCAGGTAGCAATCAGCCCCAGCATTTT.